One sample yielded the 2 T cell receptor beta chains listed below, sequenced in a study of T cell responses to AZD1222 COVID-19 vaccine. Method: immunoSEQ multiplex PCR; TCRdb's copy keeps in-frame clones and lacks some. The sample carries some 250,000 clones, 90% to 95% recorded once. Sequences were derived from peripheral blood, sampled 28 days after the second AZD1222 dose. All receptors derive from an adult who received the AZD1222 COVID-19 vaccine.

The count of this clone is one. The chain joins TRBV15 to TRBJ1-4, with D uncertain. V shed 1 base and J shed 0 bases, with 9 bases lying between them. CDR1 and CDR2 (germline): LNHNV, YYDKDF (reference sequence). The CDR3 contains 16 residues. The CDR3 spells CATSRGTVTTNEKLFF. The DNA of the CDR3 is TGTGCCACCAGCAGAGGGACCGTTACAACTAATGAAAAACTGTTTTTT.

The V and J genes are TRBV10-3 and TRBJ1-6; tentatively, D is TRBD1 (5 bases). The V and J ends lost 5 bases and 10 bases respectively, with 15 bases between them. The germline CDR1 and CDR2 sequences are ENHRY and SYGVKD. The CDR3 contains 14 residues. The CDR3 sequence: CAISPDSSGSPLHF. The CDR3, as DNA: TGTGCCATCAGTCCCGACAGTAGTGGCTCACCCCTCCACTTT.